Sequencing of this T cell receptor beta chain was carried out in a study of response to subunit inactivated influenza vaccine. This CDR3 has 13 residues. V gave up 5 bases and J gave up 3 bases, with 11 bases separating them. Germline-derived CDR1 and CDR2 are LNHDA and SQIVND (reference sequence). TCRdb analysed the RT-PCR reads with MiXCR anew, one entry per CDR3 protein. The sample lists hundreds of thousands of distinct CDR3 sequences; approximately 10% were seen once. A further study also used this sample, focusing on T cells expressing NK-cell markers. According to that study: Libraries used 5'RACE template switching adding universal primer site and UMIs. These same clonotypes (in four donors) also led the CD3+CD56-NKG2C+ fraction. HCMV specificity of the expanded NKG2C+ T cell clones stayed unclear.

This specimen consisted of PBMCs from blood, obtained on the day of vaccination. V usage is TRBV19 and J usage is TRBJ2-7, with D possibly TRBD1 on 6 matching bases. The clonotype comes from a man between 50 and 59 years old who received an inactivated influenza vaccine. CDR3 protein: CASSAGENYEQYF. The CDR3 DNA follows: TGTGCCAGTAGTGCAGGGGAAAACTACGAGCAGTACTTC. Looking up the rest from reference TRBV19 and TRBJ2-7 gives the full variable domain: DGGITQSPKYLFRKEGQNVTLSCEQNLNHDAMYWYRQDPGQGLRLIYYSQIVNDFQKGDIAEGYSVSREKKESFPLTVTSAQKNPTAFYLCASSAGENYEQYFGPGTRLTVT.